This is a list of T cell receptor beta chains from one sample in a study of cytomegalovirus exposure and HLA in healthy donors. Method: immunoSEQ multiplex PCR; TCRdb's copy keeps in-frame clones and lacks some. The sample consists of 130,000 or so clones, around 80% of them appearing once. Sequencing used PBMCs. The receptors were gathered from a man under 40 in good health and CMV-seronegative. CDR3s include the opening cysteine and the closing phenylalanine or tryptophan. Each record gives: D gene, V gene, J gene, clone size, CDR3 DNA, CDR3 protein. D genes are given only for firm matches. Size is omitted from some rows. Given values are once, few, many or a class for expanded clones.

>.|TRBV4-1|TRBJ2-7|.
TGCGCCAGCAGCCAAGATGGACTATTCCCGCAGTACTTC
CASSQDGLFPQYF
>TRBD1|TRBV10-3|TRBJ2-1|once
TGTGCCATCCAGGGGACAGGGCACAATGAGCAGTTCTTC
CAIQGTGHNEQFF
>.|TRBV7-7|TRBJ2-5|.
TGTGCTAGCAGCCGGTCGGGGCAAGAGACCCAGTACTTC
CASSRSGQETQYF
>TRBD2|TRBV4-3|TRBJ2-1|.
TGCGCCAGCAGCCAAGGTGTTGGGACGCGCGGGGGGGTTCGTCGGTACAATGAGCAGTTCTTC
CASSQGVGTRGGVRRYNEQFF
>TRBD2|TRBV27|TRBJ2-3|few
TGTGCCAGCAGTTTATCGCCGCTCGTAGCGGGAGCGACAGATACGCAGTATTTT
CASSLSPLVAGATDTQYF
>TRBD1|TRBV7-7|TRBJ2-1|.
TGTGCTAGCAGCCATGACAGGGAATATTACAATGAGCAGTTCTTC
CASSHDREYYNEQFF
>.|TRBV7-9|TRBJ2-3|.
TGTGCCAGCAGCCCCCCTCGACTTGGGGAGAGCACAGATACGCAGTATTTT
CASSPPRLGESTDTQYF
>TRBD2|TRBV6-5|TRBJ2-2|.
TGTGCCAGCAGTTACACACTAGCGGCCGCCGGGGAGCTGTTTTTT
CASSYTLAAAGELFF
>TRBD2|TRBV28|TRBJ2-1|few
TGTGCCAGCACTCGGAGCGGGAGCTCCTACAATGAGCAGTTCTTC
CASTRSGSSYNEQFF
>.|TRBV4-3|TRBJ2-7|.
TGCGCCAGCAGCCAAGATCGTTCAGGGCTCTCCTACGAGCAGTACTTC
CASSQDRSGLSYEQYF
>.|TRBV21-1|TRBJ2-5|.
TGTGCCAGCTGTGAACGGGGGGGCCCAGTGATCGAGACCCAGTACTTC
CASCERGGPVIETQYF
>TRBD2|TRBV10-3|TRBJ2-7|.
TGTGCCATCAGCGGGACTAGCGGAACCTACGAGCAGTACTTC
CAISGTSGTYEQYF
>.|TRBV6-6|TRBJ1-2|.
TGTGCCAGCAGTTACTCGATATTCGGTGGCTACACCTTC
CASSYSIFGGYTF
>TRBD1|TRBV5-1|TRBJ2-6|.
TGCGCCAGCAGCTTGACGGGACAGCCGCCCTCTGGGGCCAACGTCCTGACTTTC
CASSLTGQPPSGANVLTF
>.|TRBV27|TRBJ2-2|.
TGTGCCAGCAGTTTATCTGCGGAGAGTTGGGGGGAGCTGTTTTTT
CASSLSAESWGELFF
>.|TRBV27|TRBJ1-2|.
TGTGCCAGCAGCCCACGGCGGGAAGGCTATGGCTACACCTTC
CASSPRREGYGYTF
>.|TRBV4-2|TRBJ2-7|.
TGTGCCAGCAGCCAAGATTGGGTGGGCGCTGAGTTCTACGAGCAGTACTTC
CASSQDWVGAEFYEQYF
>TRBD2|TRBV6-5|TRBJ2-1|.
TGTGCCAGCAGCGGGGGGGCGAACACAAACAATGAGCAGTTCTTC
CASSGGANTNNEQFF
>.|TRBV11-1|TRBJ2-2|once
TGTGCCAGCAGTTTCGGGACCGGGGAGCTGTTTTTT
CASSFGTGELFF
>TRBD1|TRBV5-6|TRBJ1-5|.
TGTGCCAGCAGCCGGGACAGGGGGCGCGGGGTCCAGCCCCAGCATTTT
CASSRDRGRGVQPQHF
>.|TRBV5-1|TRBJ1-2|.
TGCGCCAGCAGCTTGGTATCCGCGATCAACTATGGCTACACCTTC
CASSLVSAINYGYTF
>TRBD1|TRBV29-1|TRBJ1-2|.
TGCAGCGTTGAGGAAAACAGGGGGCTAGGAGGCTACACCTTC
CSVEENRGLGGYTF
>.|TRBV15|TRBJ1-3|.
TGTGCCACCAGCAGGACCTACTTCACAGTGCCCTCTGGAAACACCATATATTTT
CATSRTYFTVPSGNTIYF
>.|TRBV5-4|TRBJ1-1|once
TGTGCCAGCAGCTTCGGGAACACTGAAGCTTTCTTT
CASSFGNTEAFF
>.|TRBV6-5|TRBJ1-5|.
TGTGCCAGCAGTACTACTTGGCATCAGCCCCAGCATTTT
CASSTTWHQPQHF
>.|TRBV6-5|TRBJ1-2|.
TGTGCCAGCAGTTACGGGGGGGTCTATGGCTACACCTTC
CASSYGGVYGYTF
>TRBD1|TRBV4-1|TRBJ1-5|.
TGCGCCAGCAGTCAACGGGCCGGGACAGGGAGTCAGCCCCAGCATTTT
CASSQRAGTGSQPQHF
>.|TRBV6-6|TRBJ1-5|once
TGTGCCAGCAGTTTCGGCCGAACAGGGCTACAGCCCCAGCATTTT
CASSFGRTGLQPQHF
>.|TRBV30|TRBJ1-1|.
TGTGCCTGGAGTGCCCTTCGACACGAAGCTTTCTTT
CAWSALRHEAFF
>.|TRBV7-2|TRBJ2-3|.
TGTGCCAGCAGCTTTTACAGGGAGGGATCCGATACGCAGTATTTT
CASSFYREGSDTQYF
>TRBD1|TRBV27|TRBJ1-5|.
TGTGCCAGCAGGGGACAGGGTTATCAGCCCCAGCATTTT
CASRGQGYQPQHF
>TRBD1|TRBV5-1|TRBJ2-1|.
TGCGCCAGCAGCTTGGTTGGCAGGGGGCAGGATGAGCAGTTCTTC
CASSLVGRGQDEQFF
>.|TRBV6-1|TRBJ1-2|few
TGTGCCAGCAGTGGGACAGCTAACTATGGCTACACCTTC
CASSGTANYGYTF
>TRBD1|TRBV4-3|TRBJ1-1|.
TGCGCCAGCAGCCAAGTAACAGGGGGCTTGAACACTGAAGCTTTCTTT
CASSQVTGGLNTEAFF
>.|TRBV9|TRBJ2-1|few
TGTGCCAGCAGCGTAGTTCGGGGGAAATATGAGCAGTTCTTC
CASSVVRGKYEQFF
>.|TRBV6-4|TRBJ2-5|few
TGTGCCAGCAGCCCCGACTCCGCCGGGACCCAGTACTTC
CASSPDSAGTQYF
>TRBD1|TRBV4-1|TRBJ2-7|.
TGCGCCAGCAGACGGGGACAGGGGACCCACGAGCAGTACTTC
CASRRGQGTHEQYF
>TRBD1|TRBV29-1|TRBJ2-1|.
TGCAGCGTTGAAGTTTACCAGGGGGCGCGTCGGTCCTACAATGAGCAGTTCTTC
CSVEVYQGARRSYNEQFF